This T cell receptor beta chain was identified in a study of T cell repertoires in cytomegalovirus infection. About the study: Recently identified HLA-C-restricted CMV epitopes and well-studied HLA-B-restricted CMV epitopes were used by the study. Indications came from public TCR beta signatures; they pointed to CMV infection and to a matching HLA type.

With regard to this clonotype: What it binds is not known.

TCRdb reanalysed the reads using MiXCR and keeps one entry per CDR3 protein. The repertoire holds some 800,000 distinct CDR3 sequences, almost 30% seen once, with around 12% in the top ten. Overall study findings and caveats: Cumulative public TCR beta family frequency identified CMV carriers with the relevant HLA. It was HLA-C-restricted CMV-specific TCR beta clonotypes that dominated the response ex vivo.

Germline lookup yields CDR1 LGHNT and CDR2 FRNRAP. V was cut by 4 bases and J by 7 bases, with 7 bases left in between. This CDR3 comprises 12 residues. Sequenced here: cultured CD8+ T cells from PBMCs, sampled from culture after CMV antigen stimulation. This sequence was found in a human donor in good health (CMV status not recorded). Some clones in this sample may be carry-over from other donors' samples. V is TRBV12-5 and J is TRBJ1-4, with D unclear. This CDR3 is CASGSLVEKLFF. The DNA of the CDR3 is TGTGCTAGTGGTTCTCTTGTTGAAAAACTGTTTTTT.